This T cell receptor beta chain came from a study of shared clonotypes between healthy human individuals. Germline V gene lookup returns CDR1 MDHEN and CDR2 SYDVKM. The CDR3 sequence is 15 residues long. The junction had 6 bases not matched to a gene; V was cut back by 1 base and J by 4 bases. Those who donated, Caucasian adults without exception, all lived in Nashville, Tennessee. As for this clone: Distinct nucleotide sequences in the sample also encode this CDR3.

Repertoires were generated with immunoSEQ multiplex PCR, while TCRdb's copy carries only in-frame clones and drops some. Found here are 800,000 to 1,200,000 clones, around 78% of them singletons; the top ten hold about 0.52%. The TCR was taken from a man between 18 and 29 years old in good health. Some clones in this sample may be carry-over from other donors' samples. The sample was memory CD4+ T cells from PBMCs. The subset: CD45RA-negative fraction. This chain uses TRBV28 with TRBJ2-7, with 8 bases fitting TRBD2. The DNA for the CDR3 is TGTGCCAGCAGTTTATTGGCTAGCGGGTCGTACGAGCAGTACTTC. This codes for CASSLLASGSYEQYF. The full variable domain, rest sourced from reference TRBV28 and TRBJ2-7, is DVKVTQSSRYLVKRTGEKVFLECVQDMDHENMFWYRQDPGLGLRLIYFSYDVKMKEKGDIPEGYSVSREKKERFSLILESASTNQTSMYLCASSLLASGSYEQYFGPGTRLTVT.